This T cell receptor (beta chain) was recovered during a study of blood T cell repertoires in COVID-19. Sequenced by immunoSEQ multiplex PCR; TCRdb stores in-frame clones only, minus some. The table lists 55,000 to 65,000 clones, approximately 78% of them singletons. The CDR3 length is 17 residues. CDR1 MGHRA and CDR2 YSYEKL come from the germline V gene. V shed 3 bases and J shed 4 bases, with 16 bases lying between them. The material sequenced was peripheral blood. V usage is TRBV4-1 and J usage is TRBJ2-6, with D tentatively TRBD1 (6 bases). The source of this sequence is a man in his 60s with COVID-19, enrolled during active disease. This CDR3 is CASSQGRGLGGANVLTF. CDR3 nucleotide sequence: TGCGCCAGCAGCCAGGGAAGGGGGTTAGGCGGGGCCAACGTCCTGACTTTC.